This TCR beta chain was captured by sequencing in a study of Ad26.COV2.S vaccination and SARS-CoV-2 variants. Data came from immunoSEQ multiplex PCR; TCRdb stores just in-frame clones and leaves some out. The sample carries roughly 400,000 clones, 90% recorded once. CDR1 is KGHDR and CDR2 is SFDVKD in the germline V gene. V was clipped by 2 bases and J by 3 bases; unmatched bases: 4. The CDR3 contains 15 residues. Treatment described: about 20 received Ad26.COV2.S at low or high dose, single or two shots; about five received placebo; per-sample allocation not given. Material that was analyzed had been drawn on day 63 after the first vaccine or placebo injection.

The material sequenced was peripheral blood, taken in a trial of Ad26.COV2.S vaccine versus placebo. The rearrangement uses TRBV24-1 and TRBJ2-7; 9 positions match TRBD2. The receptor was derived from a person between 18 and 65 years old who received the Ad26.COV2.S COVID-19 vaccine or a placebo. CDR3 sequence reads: CATSDSRTSVYEQYF. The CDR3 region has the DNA TGTGCCACCAGTGATTCCCGGACTAGCGTCTACGAGCAGTACTTC.